This T cell receptor beta chain was obtained from a study of T-cell reconstitution after alpha-beta-depleted transplantation in children. Study results and limitations: Once a year had passed after transplant, T-cell counts and diversity came mostly from newly produced T cells. Reportedly, only several hundred clones from non-depleted graft cells drove alpha-beta T-cell counts at about two months.

Unique molecular identifiers were used in preparing the TCRbeta library. A single record per CDR3 protein comes from TCRdb applying MiXCR to the PCR reads. The data hold about 980,000 distinct CDR3 sequences, with about 29% observed a single time. Regarding this clonotype: Antigen unknown.

Trimming stripped 2 bases from V and 7 bases from J, with 14 bases between. Germline values: CDR1 SGHTA, CDR2 FQGTGA. The CDR3 has 14 residues. The specimen was PBMCs, mostly from graft donor cells, collected 360 days after TCRalphabeta/CD19-depleted stem cell transplant. The rearrangement joins TRBV7-3 to TRBJ1-2; no firm D call. The receptor was isolated from a boy less than two years old who had a stem cell transplant for SCID, so the T cells may come from the graft donor. The CDR3 DNA reads TGTGCCAGCAGCTTATCAGGATCCTATGGTGGCTACACCTTC. Translated: CASSLSGSYGGYTF.